This T cell receptor beta chain was identified in a study of blood T cell repertoires in COVID-19. At the level of the study: The United States, Italy and Spain supplied acute and convalescent COVID-19 samples.

Germline CDR1 LNHDA, CDR2 SQIVND (reference sequence). The trim removed 3 bases at V and 3 bases at J, leaving 11 bases unmatched. The CDR3 spans 17 residues. Only in-frame clones appear in the TCRdb table, and some are missing; sequencing was by immunoSEQ multiplex PCR. The repertoire holds 200,000 to 250,000 clones, roughly four fifths seen once, with less than 6% in the top ten. What was sequenced was peripheral blood. The chain joins TRBV19 to TRBJ1-3, with 7 bases lining up with TRBD1. This receptor was obtained from a woman in her 70s with COVID-19, enrolled during active disease. The CDR3 region is CASSMGTASTDGNTIYF. CDR3 DNA sequence: TGTGCCAGTAGTATGGGGACAGCCTCTACCGATGGAAACACCATATATTTT.